Presented here are 20 T cell receptor beta chains from one specimen sequenced in a study of CD8+ T cells in alopecia areata. It was cDNA, reverse transcribed from extracted RNA, that served as the sequencing template. The repertoire was sequenced with immunoSEQ multiplex PCR; TCRdb's copy has only in-frame clones and lacks some. The sample holds 150,000 to 200,000 clones, 50% to 65% seen once. Sequencing was carried out using CD4+ T cells sorted from blood. The receptors were gathered from a human donor in good health.

A note on this clone: The junction departs from germline at one end; a sequencing error may be responsible. The chain carries TRBV29-1 and TRBJ2-4; no definite D call. This CDR3 is 12 amino acids long. The germline V gene has CDR1 SQVTM and CDR2 ANQGSEA. The CDR3 coding sequence is TGCAGCGTTGAAGATCCCCTTAGGTTGCGGAGCTTC. This encodes CSVEDPLRLRSF.

This clone turned up a few times. The chain couples TRBV30 to TRBJ2-7; perhaps TRBD1 as D (5 bases). This CDR3 contains 13 residues. Germline lookup yields CDR1 GTSNPN and CDR2 SVGIG (reference sequence). V lost 2 bases, J lost 6 bases, and 14 bases lay in between. CDR3 loop: CAWSSQGVGEQYF. The CDR3, as DNA: TGTGCCTGGAGTTCCCAAGGGGTCGGCGAGCAGTACTTC.

The chain combines TRBV7-8 with TRBJ2-1; 7 nucleotides match TRBD2. In germline, CDR1 is SGHVS, CDR2 FQNEAQ. Unmatched junction bases numbered 13, after V lost 2 bases and J lost 0 bases. The CDR3 length is 19 residues. CDR3 region: CASSLRVAGSRSSYNEQFF. CDR3 sequence (DNA): TGTGCCAGCAGCTTACGAGTAGCGGGCTCTAGGAGCTCCTACAATGAGCAGTTCTTC.

V and J are TRBV7-9 and TRBJ2-1; D remains ambiguous. Germline values: CDR1 SEHNR, CDR2 FQNEAQ (reference sequence). CDR3 size: 15 residues. V dropped 10 bases and J dropped 9 bases, with 25 bases sitting between them. The CDR3 DNA reads TGTGCCACCGAACCAATGGTGATCGTGTCATCTGAGCAGTTCTTC. Amino acid sequence: CATEPMVIVSSEQFF. The whole variable domain, remainder taken from reference TRBV7-9 and TRBJ2-1, is DTGVSQNPRHKITKRGQNVTFRCDPISEHNRLYWYRQTLGQGPEFLTYFQNEAQLEKSRLLSDRFSAERPKGSFSTLEIQRTEQGDSAMYLCATEPMVIVSSEQFFGPGTRLTVL.

On this clone: Other DNA variants within this sample encode the same CDR3. V gene TRBV14 combines with J gene TRBJ2-5, with D unclear. V shed 1 base and J shed 5 bases, with 5 bases lying between them. The CDR3 contains 12 residues. Looked up from germline, CDR1 is SGHDN and CDR2 is FVKESK. CDR3 residues: CASSQVWETQYF. CDR3 DNA sequence: TGTGCCAGCAGCCAAGTGTGGGAGACCCAGTACTTC.

The gene calls are TRBV29-1 and TRBJ2-3; no clear D. V lost 5 bases to trimming and J lost 3 bases, with 12 bases between them. The CDR3 consists of 13 residues. Per the germline V gene, CDR1 is SQVTM and CDR2 is ANQGSEA. The CDR3, as DNA: TGCAGCGTTAGGCCCCGACTTACAGATACGCAGTATTTT. It encodes CSVRPRLTDTQYF.

Regarding this clone: A read error may account for a junction end that differs from germline. The rearrangement links TRBV4-2 to TRBJ1-4; D gene ambiguous. From germline, CDR1 is LGHNA and CDR2 YNFKEQ. This CDR3 has 15 residues. The CDR3 nucleotides are TGTGCCAGCAGCCTAAAGGACGGACCTAATGAAAAACCGTTTTTT. This gives the protein CASSLKDGPNEKPFF.

This rearrangement joins TRBV23-1 to TRBJ2-3; D remains unclear. TRBV23-1 is marked as an open reading frame, function uncertain. V lost 4 bases to trimming and J lost 6 bases, with 8 bases between them. This CDR3 is 12 amino acids long. The CDR3 DNA is TGCGCCAGCAGTCGTCGCTCGGATACGCAGTATTTT. Its protein product is CASSRRSDTQYF.

The rearrangement links TRBV6-5 to TRBJ2-1, with D tentatively TRBD2 (6 bases). The CDR3 totals 12 residues. From germline, CDR1 is MNHEY and CDR2 SVGAGI. The V and J ends lost 6 bases and 9 bases respectively, with 12 bases between them. In DNA, the CDR3 is TGTGCCAGCAGCTACGGAGGGACTGAGCAGTTCTTC. Its protein is CASSYGGTEQFF.

The rearrangement uses TRBV29-1 and TRBJ2-2; 7 nucleotides agree with TRBD1. The germline CDR1 and CDR2 sequences are SQVTM and ANQGSEA. The CDR3 covers 14 residues. V trimming: 6 bases; J trimming: 7 bases; junction bases outside the gene matches: 11. CDR3 amino acids: CSVDFNRGVGELFF. In nucleotides, the CDR3 is TGCAGCGTCGATTTCAACAGGGGCGTCGGGGAGCTGTTTTTT.

This chain uses TRBV9 with TRBJ2-4; 14 nucleotides line up with TRBD2. The ends lost 0 bases at V and 5 bases at J; junction bases unmatched: 4. The CDR3 contains 17 residues. Per germline, CDR1 SGDLS and CDR2 YYNGEE. The CDR3 coding sequence is TGTGCCAGCAGCGTAGGGGGGACTAGCGGGAGTCAAAACATTCAGTACTTC. Protein sequence: CASSVGGTSGSQNIQYF.

The J gene is TRBJ1-1, the V gene TRBV2; D gene uncertain. The V gene lost 7 bases and the J gene lost 1 base, with 19 bases spanning the gap. CDR3 length: 16 residues. Germline CDR1 SNHLY, CDR2 FYNNEI. The CDR3 DNA reads TGTGCCAGCACCCACGGGCTACTAAGAACGAACACTGAAGCTTTCTTT. It specifies CASTHGLLRTNTEAFF.

The chain has TRBV5-6 and TRBJ2-5, with D tentatively TRBD1 or TRBD2 (6 bases each). CDR1 and CDR2 (germline): SGHDT, YYEEEE. The CDR3 runs to 13 residues. The V end was cut by 3 bases, the J end by 7 bases, with 13 bases between. CDR3 sequence reads: CASSYGGQGTQYF. CDR3 coding DNA: TGTGCCAGCAGCTATGGGGGGCAGGGGACCCAGTACTTC.

Only a few counts were recorded for this clone. The chain employs TRBV27 and TRBJ1-2; 8 nucleotides match TRBD1. Germline values: CDR1 MNHEY, CDR2 SMNVEV (reference sequence). Trimming removed 6 bases from V and 0 bases from J; junction bases left unmatched: 6. This CDR3 has 15 amino acids. CDR3 residues: CASSPQGAPNYGYTF. Written as DNA, the CDR3 is TGTGCCAGCAGCCCCCAGGGGGCGCCTAACTATGGCTACACCTTC.

This clone is a singleton in its sample. The chain couples TRBV6-6 to TRBJ2-7, with TRBD2 matching over 11 bases. Per germline, CDR1 MNHNY and CDR2 SVGAGI (reference sequence). The CDR3 runs to 12 residues. For the CDR3, the DNA is TGTGCAGCAGGACTAGCGGGCTACGAGCAGTACTTC. Its translation: CAAGLAGYEQYF.

The V gene is TRBV28, the J gene TRBJ1-5; 9 bases are shared with TRBD1. The length of the CDR3 is 14 residues. Germline assignment: CDR1 MDHEN and CDR2 SYDVKM. V lost 6 bases and J lost 6; bases outside the gene matches: 6. DNA of the CDR3: TGTGCCAGCAGGGACAGGGGCGGGCCTCAGCCCCAGCATTTT. Protein sequence: CASRDRGGPQPQHF.

The rearrangement joins TRBV11-2 to TRBJ2-2; D might be TRBD2 (6 bases). The CDR3 sequence is 16 residues long. V shed 7 bases and J shed 1 base, with 16 bases lying between them. CDR1 is SGHAT and CDR2 is FQNNGV in the germline V gene. CDR3: CASIGQGLMNTGELFF. In nucleotides, the CDR3 is TGTGCCAGCATCGGCCAGGGACTTATGAACACCGGGGAGCTGTTTTTT.

This clone was counted a few times. This chain links TRBV10-3 with TRBJ1-1, with no clear D. Germline CDR1 and CDR2: ENHRY and SYGVKD. V lost 10 bases and J lost 3, with 15 bases in between. There are 13 residues in the CDR3. This chain's CDR3 is CATTPASDTEAFF. For the CDR3, the DNA is TGTGCCACAACACCGGCGTCGGACACTGAAGCTTTCTTT.

This chain uses TRBV27 with TRBJ2-2; D remains unclear. Germline V gene data show CDR1 as MNHEY and CDR2 as SMNVEV (reference sequence). V was clipped by 2 bases and J by 3 bases, with 10 bases between them. This CDR3 has 15 amino acids. The CDR3 spells CASSLRRIDTGELFF. DNA of the CDR3: TGTGCCAGCAGTTTAAGGCGTATTGACACCGGGGAGCTGTTTTTT.

This chain connects TRBV29-1 to TRBJ2-7; D gene ambiguous. The CDR3 spans 12 residues. CDR1 is SQVTM, CDR2 ANQGSEA, per germline. V shed 4 bases and J shed 4 bases, with 11 bases lying between them. CDR3 region: CSVGSIDYEQYF. The CDR3 bases are TGCAGCGTTGGATCTATAGATTACGAGCAGTACTTC.